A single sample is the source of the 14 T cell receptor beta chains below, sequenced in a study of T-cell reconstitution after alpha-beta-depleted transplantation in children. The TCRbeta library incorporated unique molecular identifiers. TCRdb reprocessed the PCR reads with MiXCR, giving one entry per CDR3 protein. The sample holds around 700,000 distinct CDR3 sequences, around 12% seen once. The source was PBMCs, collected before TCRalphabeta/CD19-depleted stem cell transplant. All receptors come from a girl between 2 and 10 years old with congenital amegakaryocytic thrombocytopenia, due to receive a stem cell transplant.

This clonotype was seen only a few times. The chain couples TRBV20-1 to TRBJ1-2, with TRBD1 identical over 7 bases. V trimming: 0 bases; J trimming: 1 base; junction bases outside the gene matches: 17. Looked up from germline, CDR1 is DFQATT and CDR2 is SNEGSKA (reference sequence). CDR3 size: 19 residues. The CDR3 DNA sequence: TGCAGTGCTAGAGATAGGGTTGTGCGAGGGACAGCTTATAACTATGGCTACACCTTC. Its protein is CSARDRVVRGTAYNYGYTF.

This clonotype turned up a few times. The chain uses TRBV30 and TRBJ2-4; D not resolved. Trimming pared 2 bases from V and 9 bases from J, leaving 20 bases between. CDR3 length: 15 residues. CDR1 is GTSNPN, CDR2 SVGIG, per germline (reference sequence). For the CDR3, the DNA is TGTGCCTGGAGTCCCCTGGCCCCCTCGGTCGGCATTCAGTACTTC. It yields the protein CAWSPLAPSVGIQYF.

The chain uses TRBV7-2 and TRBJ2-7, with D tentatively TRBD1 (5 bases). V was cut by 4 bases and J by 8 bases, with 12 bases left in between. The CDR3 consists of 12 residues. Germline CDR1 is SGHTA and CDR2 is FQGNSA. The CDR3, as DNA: TGTGCCAGCAGCTCCCCCAGGGTACAGCAGTACTTC. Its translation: CASSSPRVQQYF.

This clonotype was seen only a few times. CDR3 bases: TGTGCCATCAGTGAGTACGAGACCCAGTACTTC. The encoded protein is CAISEYETQYF. The J gene is TRBJ2-5, the V gene TRBV10-3; D is unclear. The CDR3 sequence is 11 residues long. Trimming left V 1 base short and J 5 bases short, with 2 bases between. Germline assignment: CDR1 ENHRY and CDR2 SYGVKD.

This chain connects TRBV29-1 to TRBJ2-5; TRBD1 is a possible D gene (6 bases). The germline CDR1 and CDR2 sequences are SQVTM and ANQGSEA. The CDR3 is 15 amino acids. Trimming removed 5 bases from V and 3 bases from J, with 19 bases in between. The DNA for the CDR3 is TGCAGCGTTTTACCCCCGGGACAAGCGAAAGAGACCCAGTACTTC. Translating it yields CSVLPPGQAKETQYF.

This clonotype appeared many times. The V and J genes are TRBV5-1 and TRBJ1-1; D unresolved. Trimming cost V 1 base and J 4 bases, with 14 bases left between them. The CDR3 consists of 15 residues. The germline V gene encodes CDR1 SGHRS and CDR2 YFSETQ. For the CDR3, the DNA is TGCGCCAGCAGCTTGAATCTACGGTTAGCCACTGAAGCTTTCTTT. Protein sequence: CASSLNLRLATEAFF.

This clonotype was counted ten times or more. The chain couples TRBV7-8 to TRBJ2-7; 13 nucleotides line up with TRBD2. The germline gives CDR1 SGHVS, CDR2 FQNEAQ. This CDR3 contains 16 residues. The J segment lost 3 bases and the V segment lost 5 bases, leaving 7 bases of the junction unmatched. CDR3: CASSPRLAGGNYEQYF. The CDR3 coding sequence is TGTGCCAGCAGCCCGCGACTAGCGGGAGGCAACTACGAGCAGTACTTC.

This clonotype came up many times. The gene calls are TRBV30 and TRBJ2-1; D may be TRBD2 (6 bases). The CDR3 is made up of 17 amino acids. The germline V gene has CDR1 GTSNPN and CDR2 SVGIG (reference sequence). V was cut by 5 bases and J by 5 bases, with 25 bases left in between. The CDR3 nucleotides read TGTGCCTGGCGTCCTTTGGACCTCTGGAGGGTCGACAATGAGCAGTTCTTC. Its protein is CAWRPLDLWRVDNEQFF.

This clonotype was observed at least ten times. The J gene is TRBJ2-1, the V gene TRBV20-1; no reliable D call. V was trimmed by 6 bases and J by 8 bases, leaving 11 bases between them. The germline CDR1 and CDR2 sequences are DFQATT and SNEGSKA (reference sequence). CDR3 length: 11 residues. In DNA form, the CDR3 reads TGCAGTGCCCTAGTTGGGTATGAGCAGTTCTTC. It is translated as CSALVGYEQFF.

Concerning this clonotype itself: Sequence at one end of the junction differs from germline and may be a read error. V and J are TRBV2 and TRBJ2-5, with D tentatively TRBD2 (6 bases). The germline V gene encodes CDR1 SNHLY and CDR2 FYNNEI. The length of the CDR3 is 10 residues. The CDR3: CDSSERDSRF. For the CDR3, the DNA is TGTGACAGCAGTGAGAGGGACTCGCGCTTC.

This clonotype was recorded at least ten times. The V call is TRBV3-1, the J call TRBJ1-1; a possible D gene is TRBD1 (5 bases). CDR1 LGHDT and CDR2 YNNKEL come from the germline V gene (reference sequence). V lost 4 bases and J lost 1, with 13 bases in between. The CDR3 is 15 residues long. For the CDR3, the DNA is TGTGCCAGCAGCCGCAGACCCACAGGGAACACTGAAGCTTTCTTT. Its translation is CASSRRPTGNTEAFF.

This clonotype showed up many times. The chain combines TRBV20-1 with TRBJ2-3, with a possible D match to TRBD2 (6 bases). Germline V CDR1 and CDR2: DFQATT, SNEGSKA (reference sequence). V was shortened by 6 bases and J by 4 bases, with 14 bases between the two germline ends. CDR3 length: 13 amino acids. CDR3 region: CSAKLGGPDTQYF. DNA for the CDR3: TGCAGTGCCAAGCTGGGGGGACCAGATACGCAGTATTTT.

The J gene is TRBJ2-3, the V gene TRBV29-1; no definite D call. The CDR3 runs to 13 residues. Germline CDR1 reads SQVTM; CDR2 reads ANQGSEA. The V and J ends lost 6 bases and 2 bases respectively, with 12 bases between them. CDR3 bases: TGCAGCGTCGAGACCAGGCACACAGATACGCAGTATTTT. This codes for CSVETRHTDTQYF.

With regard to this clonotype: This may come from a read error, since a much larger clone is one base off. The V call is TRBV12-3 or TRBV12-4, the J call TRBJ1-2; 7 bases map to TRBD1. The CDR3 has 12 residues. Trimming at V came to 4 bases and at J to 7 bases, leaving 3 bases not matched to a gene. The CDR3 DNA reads TGTGCCAGCAGTTCAACAGGGGCTGGCTACACCTTC. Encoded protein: CASSSTGAGYTF.